These 8 T cell receptor beta chains came from one sample sequenced in a study of cytomegalovirus exposure and HLA in healthy donors. The PCR employed 60 Vbeta primers together with 13 Jbeta primers. Some clones are missing from TCRdb's copy, which holds only in-frame ones; the method was immunoSEQ multiplex PCR. In the table there are 110,000 or so clones, 67% of which are singletons. What was sequenced was PBMCs. The receptor set was obtained from a man younger than 30 in good health and CMV-seropositive.

This clone was counted a few times. J is TRBJ2-2 and V is TRBV11-2; D is unclear. From germline, CDR1 is SGHAT and CDR2 FQNNGV. Trimming took off 5 bases at V and 6 bases at J, with 7 bases between the two ends. The CDR3 length is 12 residues. For the CDR3, the DNA is TGTGCCAGCAGCCCGTTTGCCGGGGAGCTGTTTTTT. Translated: CASSPFAGELFF.

J is TRBJ2-5 and V is TRBV18; tentatively, D is TRBD2 (6 bases). Germline values: CDR1 KGHSH, CDR2 LQKENI. Deletions cut 0 bases from V and 5 bases from J, with 13 bases between. The CDR3 is 15 residues long. CDR3 amino acids: CASSPPGTSQETQYF. CDR3 DNA sequence: TGTGCCAGCTCACCACCAGGGACTTCTCAGGAGACCCAGTACTTC.

This chain joins TRBV13 and TRBJ1-1, with D unresolved. The CDR3 has 15 residues. Trimming took 0 bases from V and 3 from J, leaving 11 bases between them. Germline V gene lookup returns CDR1 PRHDT and CDR2 FYEKMQ (reference sequence). The CDR3 sequence: CASSLGHRGYTEAFF. The CDR3 coding sequence is TGTGCCAGCAGCTTAGGCCATCGGGGATACACTGAAGCTTTCTTT. The entire variable domain, with the rest obtained from reference TRBV13 and TRBJ1-1, is as follows: AAGVIQSPRHLIKEKRETATLKCYPIPRHDTVYWYQQGPGQDPQFLISFYEKMQSDKGSIPDRFSAQQFSDYHSELNMSSLELGDSALYFCASSLGHRGYTEAFFGQGTRLTVV.

In regard to this clone: The junction does not match germline at one end; this may be a read error. This chain links TRBV6-7 with TRBJ2-5; 7 bases line up with TRBD1. TRBV6-7 is an ORF for which the function is uncertain. The CDR3 loop spans 13 amino acids. In DNA form, the CDR3 reads TGTGTCAGCAGCGCAGGGGGACAAGAGACCCAGTACTTC. Residues: CVSSAGGQETQYF.

This chain joins TRBV29-1 and TRBJ2-7; 7 positions match TRBD1. V shed 4 bases and J 5 bases; nucleotides not matched to a gene: 5. Germline V lookup: CDR1 SQVTM, CDR2 ANQGSEA. The CDR3 runs 12 residues. This chain's CDR3 is CSVATGPNEQYF. In nucleotides, the CDR3 is TGCAGCGTTGCGACAGGGCCCAACGAGCAGTACTTC.

The V gene is TRBV27, the J gene TRBJ1-2; the match to TRBD1 covers 7 bases. The CDR3 spans 15 residues. CDR1 is MNHEY and CDR2 is SMNVEV in the germline V gene (reference sequence). J was trimmed by 3 bases and V by 0 bases; bases with no gene match: 4. The CDR3 sequence is CASSLSTGWDYGYTF. Written as DNA, the CDR3 is TGTGCCAGCAGTTTATCGACAGGGTGGGACTATGGCTACACCTTC.

In this sample, this clone turned up a few times. The chain employs TRBV6-1 and TRBJ1-6, with 7 positions matching TRBD1. The ends lost 6 bases at V and 5 bases at J; junction bases unmatched: 4. This CDR3 comprises 14 residues. The germline gives CDR1 MNHNS, CDR2 SASEGT. The CDR3 loop is CASRRDSDNSPLHF. CDR3 nucleotide sequence: TGTGCCAGCAGGCGGGACAGTGATAATTCACCCCTCCACTTT.

This chain connects TRBV5-1 to TRBJ1-1, with D unresolved. Trimming took off 1 base at V and 4 bases at J, with 11 bases between the two ends. The CDR3 length is 14 residues. Germline CDR1 is SGHRS and CDR2 is YFSETQ. The CDR3 bases are TGCGCCAGCAGCTTGATTGGGCAGGCCACTGAAGCTTTCTTT. Translating gives CASSLIGQATEAFF. Full variable domain (missing parts from reference TRBV5-1 and TRBJ1-1): KAGVTQTPRYLIKTRGQQVTLSCSPISGHRSVSWYQQTPGQGLQFLFEYFSETQRNKGNFPGRFSGRQFSNSRSEMNVSTLELGDSALYLCASSLIGQATEAFFGQGTRLTVV.